The present T cell receptor beta chain was sequenced within a study of blood T cell repertoires in COVID-19. As originally analysed: Scientists estimated how many nucleated cells there were by amplifying reference gene primers. Generated by immunoSEQ multiplex PCR, the TCRdb table keeps only in-frame clones and is missing some. Clone size and the V and J calls come from that table; the DNA yielded D and trimming. The sample has fewer than 450,000 clones, approximately 90% seen once. V was trimmed by 5 bases and J by 5 bases, leaving 4 bases between them. Germline V gene lookup returns CDR1 SEHNR and CDR2 FQNEAQ (reference sequence). The CDR3 sequence is 10 residues long. Residents of about two dozen US areas, aged about 18 to 95 years, made up the participants.

The specimen sequenced was PBMCs or T cells enriched from blood (not recorded which). The sequence was collected from a woman younger than 30 who had recovered from COVID-19. The chain recombines TRBV7-9 with TRBJ2-7, with D unresolved. CDR3 bases: TGTGCCAGCAGCACTAACGAGCAGTACTTC. This gives the protein CASSTNEQYF. The variable domain in full, completed from reference TRBV7-9 and TRBJ2-7, reads DTGVSQNPRHKITKRGQNVTFRCDPISEHNRLYWYRQTLGQGPEFLTYFQNEAQLEKSRLLSDRFSAERPKGSFSTLEIQRTEQGDSAMYLCASSTNEQYFGPGTRLTVT.